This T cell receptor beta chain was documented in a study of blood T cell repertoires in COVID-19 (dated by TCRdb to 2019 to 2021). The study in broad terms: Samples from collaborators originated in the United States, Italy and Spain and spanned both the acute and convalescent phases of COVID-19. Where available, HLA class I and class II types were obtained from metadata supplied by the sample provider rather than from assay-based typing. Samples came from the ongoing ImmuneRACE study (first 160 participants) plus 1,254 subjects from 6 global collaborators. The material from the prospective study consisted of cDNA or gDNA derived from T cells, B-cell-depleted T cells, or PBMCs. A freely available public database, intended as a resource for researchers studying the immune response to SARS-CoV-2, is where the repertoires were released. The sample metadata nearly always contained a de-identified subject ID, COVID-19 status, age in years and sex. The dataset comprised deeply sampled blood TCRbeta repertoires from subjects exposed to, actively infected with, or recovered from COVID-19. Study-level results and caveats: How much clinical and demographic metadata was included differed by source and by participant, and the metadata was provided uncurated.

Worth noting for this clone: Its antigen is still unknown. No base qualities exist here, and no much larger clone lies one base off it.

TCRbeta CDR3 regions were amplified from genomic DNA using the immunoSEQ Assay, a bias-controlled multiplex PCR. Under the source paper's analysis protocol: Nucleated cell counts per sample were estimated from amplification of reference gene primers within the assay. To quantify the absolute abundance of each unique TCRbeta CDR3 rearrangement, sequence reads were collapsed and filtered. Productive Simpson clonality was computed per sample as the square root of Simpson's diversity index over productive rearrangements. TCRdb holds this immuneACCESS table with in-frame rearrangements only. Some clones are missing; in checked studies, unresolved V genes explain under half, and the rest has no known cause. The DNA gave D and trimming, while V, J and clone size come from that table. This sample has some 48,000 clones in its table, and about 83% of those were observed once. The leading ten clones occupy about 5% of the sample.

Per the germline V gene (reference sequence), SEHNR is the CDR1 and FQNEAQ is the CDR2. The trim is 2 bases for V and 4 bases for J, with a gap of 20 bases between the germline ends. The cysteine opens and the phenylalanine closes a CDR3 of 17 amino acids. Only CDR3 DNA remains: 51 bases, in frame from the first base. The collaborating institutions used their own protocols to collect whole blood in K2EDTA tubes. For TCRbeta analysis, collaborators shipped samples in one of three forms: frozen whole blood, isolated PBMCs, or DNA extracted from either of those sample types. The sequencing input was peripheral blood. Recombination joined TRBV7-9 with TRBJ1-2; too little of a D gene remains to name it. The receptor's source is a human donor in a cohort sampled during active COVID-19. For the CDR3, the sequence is CASSLRDPGKELYGYTF. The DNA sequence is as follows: TGTGCCAGCAGCTTACGCGATCCGGGAAAAGAACTCTATGGCTACACCTTC.